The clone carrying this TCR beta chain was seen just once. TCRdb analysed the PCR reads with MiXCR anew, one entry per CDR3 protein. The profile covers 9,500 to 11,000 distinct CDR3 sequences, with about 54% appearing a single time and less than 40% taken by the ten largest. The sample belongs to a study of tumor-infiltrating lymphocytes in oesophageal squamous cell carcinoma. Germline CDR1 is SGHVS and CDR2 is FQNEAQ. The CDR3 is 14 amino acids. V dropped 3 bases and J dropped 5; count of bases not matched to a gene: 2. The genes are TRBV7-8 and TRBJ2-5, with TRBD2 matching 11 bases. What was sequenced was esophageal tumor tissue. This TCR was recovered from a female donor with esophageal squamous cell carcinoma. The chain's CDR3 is CASSFLAGGETQYF. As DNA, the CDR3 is TGTGCCAGCAGCTTCCTAGCGGGAGGTGAGACCCAGTACTTC.